This T cell receptor (beta chain) was observed in a study of shared clonotypes between healthy human individuals. Regarding the study as a whole: Roughly 4.7% was the fraction of naive CD4 clonotypes found shared across a few donors. Relative to memory subsets, naive subsets generally showed larger estimated richness.

Generated by immunoSEQ multiplex PCR, the TCRdb table keeps only in-frame clones and is missing some. The data hold 980,000 or so clones, with around 80% observed a single time. The V end was cut by 3 bases, the J end by 8 bases, with 20 bases between. The germline V gene encodes CDR1 MNHEY and CDR2 SMNVEV (reference sequence). The CDR3 contains 15 residues. The donor population consisted of healthy HIV-negative adults with no recent acute infections or vaccinations. Turning to this clone: Antigen: not known.

This chain connects TRBV27 to TRBJ2-7, with a weak D call TRBD2 (6 bases). Sequenced sample: memory CD4+ T cells sorted from blood. The subset denotes: CD45RA-negative fraction. The clonotype was recovered from a man between 18 and 35 years old in good health. CDR3: CASSLLGSIRSQQYF. CDR3 DNA sequence: TGTGCCAGCAGTTTGCTCGGGAGCATCAGGTCTCAGCAGTACTTC.